The next 26 T cell receptor beta chains were all read from a single sample in a study of vaccination and CD4 T cells after COVID-19. Treatment here: approximately nine-day PBMC culture with coronavirus spike peptide pools or control peptides (ViraFEST assay). Antigen specificity for these receptors is unknown. Cultured CD4+ T cells had their DNA profiled by the Oncomine TCR Beta short-read assay. TCRdb redid the calling of the PCR reads with MiXCR, one entry per CDR3 protein. The table lists roughly 15,000 distinct CDR3 sequences, around 73% of them singletons. Sequences were obtained from CD4+ T cells from blood, cultured in vitro. Source of these receptors: a human donor who had recovered from COVID-19.

There are a few counts of this clonotype. The chain joins TRBV6-1 to TRBJ1-5; TRBD1 might be the D (5 bases). Per germline, CDR1 MNHNS and CDR2 SASEGT. V was cut by 0 bases and J by 5 bases, with 11 bases left in between. The CDR3 is 15 residues long. CDR3 in amino acids: CASSEATDPHQPQHF. The CDR3 DNA reads TGTGCCAGCAGTGAAGCGACAGACCCACATCAGCCCCAGCATTTT.

This chain links TRBV20-1 with TRBJ1-1, with D perhaps matching TRBD1 (5 bases). There are 14 residues in the CDR3. Trimming removed 4 bases at V and 0 bases at J, with 12 bases between. Germline CDR1 and CDR2: DFQATT and SNEGSKA (reference sequence). The CDR3 here is CSATRQPMNTEAFF. Here the CDR3 DNA reads TGCAGTGCTACAAGACAGCCGATGAACACTGAAGCTTTCTTT.

The gene calls are TRBV19 and TRBJ2-7, with a tentative D call TRBD2 (5 bases). CDR1 is LNHDA, CDR2 SQIVND, per germline (reference sequence). The CDR3 runs 13 residues. Trimming stripped 5 bases from V and 6 bases from J, with 14 bases between. CDR3: CASSPRASAEQYF. CDR3 in DNA: TGTGCCAGTAGTCCGAGGGCCTCCGCCGAGCAGTACTTC.

V usage is TRBV28 and J usage is TRBJ1-4, with unresolved D. CDR3 length: 14 amino acids. Trimming removed 6 bases from V and 8 bases from J, with 16 bases in between. Germline assignment: CDR1 MDHEN and CDR2 SYDVKM. CDR3 residues: CASRPQSLWEKLFF. CDR3 nucleotide sequence: TGTGCCAGCAGGCCACAGAGCCTGTGGGAAAAACTGTTTTTT.

J is TRBJ2-3 and V is TRBV30; 10 bases fit TRBD1. V dropped 5 bases and J dropped 1; count of bases not matched to a gene: 3. The CDR3 runs 14 residues. Germline values: CDR1 GTSNPN, CDR2 SVGIG (reference sequence). CDR3 amino acids: CAWAGTGGTDTQYF. DNA of the CDR3: TGTGCCTGGGCCGGGACAGGGGGCACAGATACGCAGTATTTT.

The gene calls are TRBV20-1 and TRBJ1-2; a possible D gene is TRBD1 (5 bases). The V end was cut by 6 bases, the J end by 7 bases, with 21 bases between. Germline V gives CDR1 DFQATT, CDR2 SNEGSKA (reference sequence). The CDR3 has 14 amino acids. CDR3 loop: CSATGAAPSFGYTF. The CDR3 region has the DNA TGCAGTGCCACTGGGGCGGCCCCCTCGTTTGGCTACACCTTC.

This chain links TRBV6-1 with TRBJ2-2; 10 bases match TRBD1. CDR1 is MNHNS, CDR2 SASEGT, per germline. This CDR3 is 15 amino acids long. Germline trimming cut 6 bases from V and 3 bases from J; bases unmatched to any gene: 4. The CDR3 here is CASSRDRGHTGELFF. CDR3 nucleotide sequence: TGTGCCAGCAGCCGGGACAGGGGACACACCGGGGAGCTGTTTTTT.

The chain carries TRBV28 and TRBJ2-7; 8 bases align to TRBD1. This CDR3 has 14 residues. V lost 2 bases, J lost 3 bases, and 3 bases stayed unmatched. Germline values: CDR1 MDHEN, CDR2 SYDVKM. In DNA, the CDR3 is TGTGCCAGCAGTTTAGGGGGACAGGTCTACGAGCAGTACTTC. Protein sequence: CASSLGGQVYEQYF.

The J gene is TRBJ1-1, the V gene TRBV7-6; TRBD1 might be the D (5 bases). V was shortened by 4 bases and J by 4 bases, with 13 bases between the two germline ends. There are 14 residues in the CDR3. The V gene's germline CDR1 is SGHVS and CDR2 FNYEAQ. CDR3 sequence: CASSSRGGITEAFF. The CDR3 DNA reads as TGTGCCAGCAGCTCACGGGGGGGGATCACTGAAGCTTTCTTT.

This clonotype appeared a single time. In DNA form, the CDR3 reads TGTGCCACCAGTGACCGTGACAGTTCACCCCTCCACTTT. Protein: CATSDRDSSPLHF. The J gene is TRBJ1-6, the V gene TRBV24-1, with D perhaps TRBD1 (5 bases). From germline, CDR1 is KGHDR and CDR2 SFDVKD. Trimming stripped 4 bases from V and 9 bases from J, with 9 bases between. The CDR3 is 13 residues long.

This clonotype was counted once. The gene calls are TRBV6-1 and TRBJ1-1, with D hard to call. Per germline, CDR1 MNHNS and CDR2 SASEGT. Trimming cost V 6 bases and J 8 bases, with 7 bases left between them. The CDR3 runs to 10 residues. The CDR3 bases are TGTGCCAGCAGGGTGGAGGAAGCTTTCTTT. The encoded protein is CASRVEEAFF.

V usage is TRBV29-1 and J usage is TRBJ1-2; no clear D. The CDR3 consists of 12 residues. The V end was cut by 4 bases, the J end by 2 bases, with 8 bases between. Germline CDR1 reads SQVTM; CDR2 reads ANQGSEA. The CDR3 reads CSVVLGNYGYTF. CDR3 coding DNA: TGCAGCGTTGTACTAGGCAACTATGGCTACACCTTC.

This chain uses TRBV6-1 with TRBJ1-2; possibly TRBD1 for D (5 bases). This CDR3 has 14 residues. V was shortened by 5 bases and J by 0 bases, with 10 bases between the two germline ends. Germline V gene data show CDR1 as MNHNS and CDR2 as SASEGT. CDR3 in amino acids: CASSLDSSNYGYTF. The CDR3 DNA reads as TGTGCCAGCAGTCTTGACAGTTCTAACTATGGCTACACCTTC.

This clonotype was seen a few times. The CDR3 spells CASSLGLAGGAYEQYF. The CDR3 nucleotides are TGTGCCAGCAGCTTAGGACTGGCGGGAGGGGCCTACGAGCAGTACTTC. V is TRBV7-2 and J is TRBJ2-7, with 9 bases matching TRBD2. Germline V CDR1 and CDR2: SGHTA, FQGNSA. The CDR3 totals 16 residues. Losses at the gene ends were 1 base for V and 2 bases for J; bases not matched to a gene: 6.

This clonotype was seen more than once but under ten times. The chain combines TRBV24-1 with TRBJ1-2; 9 bases agree with TRBD1. Germline CDR1 KGHDR, CDR2 SFDVKD. This CDR3 is 14 amino acids long. V shed 4 bases, J shed 8 bases, and the junction held 7 bases outside the gene matches. CDR3: CATSDRDRVEGYTF. The CDR3 DNA is TGTGCCACCAGTGACCGGGACAGGGTTGAGGGCTACACCTTC.

The rearrangement joins TRBV12-3 or TRBV12-4 to TRBJ1-1; tentatively, D is TRBD1 (6 bases). The CDR3 sequence is 14 residues long. Trimming left V 6 bases short and J 0 bases short, with 11 bases between. CDR3 in amino acids: CASRAGDLNTEAFF. In DNA, the CDR3 is TGTGCCAGCAGGGCAGGGGATTTGAACACTGAAGCTTTCTTT.

The V call is TRBV5-4, the J call TRBJ2-3; D is perhaps TRBD2 (7 bases). V was pared by 4 bases and J by 5 bases, with 17 bases between. This CDR3 has 15 residues. CDR1 and CDR2 (germline): SGHNT, YYREEE (reference sequence). CDR3 coding DNA: TGTGCCAGCAGCGCACGAGGGGGGGGTGGAGATACGCAGTATTTT. Translation: CASSARGGGGDTQYF.

The chain combines TRBV2 with TRBJ2-7, with TRBD1 identical over 8 bases. The ends lost 6 bases at V and 4 bases at J; junction bases unmatched: 14. The CDR3 has 16 residues. Germline V gives CDR1 SNHLY, CDR2 FYNNEI. The CDR3 loop is CASRFTRTGTQYEQYF. The CDR3 DNA is TGTGCCAGCAGGTTTACCCGGACAGGGACTCAATACGAGCAGTACTTC. The full variable domain, rest sourced from reference TRBV2 and TRBJ2-7, is EPEVTQTPSHQVTQMGQEVILRCVPISNHLYFYWYRQILGQKVEFLVSFYNNEISEKSEIFDDQFSVERPDGSNFTLKIRSTKLEDSAMYFCASRFTRTGTQYEQYFGPGTRLTVT.

This rearrangement joins TRBV20-1 to TRBJ2-1; tentatively, D is TRBD2 (6 bases). This CDR3 has 17 amino acids. V lost 2 bases and J lost 0, with 17 bases in between. Germline lookup yields CDR1 DFQATT and CDR2 SNEGSKA (reference sequence). In DNA form, the CDR3 reads TGCAGTGCTAGAATCTTGGGGGGTAAAAGCTCCTACAATGAGCAGTTCTTC. It is translated as CSARILGGKSSYNEQFF.

The V and J genes are TRBV20-1 and TRBJ2-3, with 7 bases aligning to TRBD1. The CDR3 length is 14 residues. Germline V lookup: CDR1 DFQATT, CDR2 SNEGSKA (reference sequence). J gave up 5 bases and V 2 bases, and 7 bases lay outside the gene matches. CDR3 nucleotide sequence: TGCAGTGCTAGACTGCACAGGGGAGTAGATACGCAGTATTTT. This gives the protein CSARLHRGVDTQYF.

The chain combines TRBV27 with TRBJ2-1; unclear D gene. Germline V gene sequence: CDR1 MNHEY, CDR2 SMNVEV (reference sequence). V dropped 5 bases and J dropped 4 bases, with 9 bases sitting between them. The CDR3 is 13 amino acids. The CDR3 region has the DNA TGTGCCAGCAGTCGGCAACTTTACAATGAGCAGTTCTTC. This sequence encodes CASSRQLYNEQFF.

This rearrangement joins TRBV24-1 to TRBJ2-2; maybe TRBD1 (5 bases). The V and J ends lost 4 bases and 6 bases respectively, with 14 bases between them. This CDR3 has 15 residues. Per germline, CDR1 KGHDR and CDR2 SFDVKD. Here the CDR3 DNA reads TGTGCCACCAGTGACCACAGGACGTGGGCCGGGGAGCTGTTTTTT. Protein sequence: CATSDHRTWAGELFF.

This chain connects TRBV19 to TRBJ1-6; D unclear. V was shortened by 8 bases and J by 9 bases, with 17 bases between the two germline ends. The CDR3 sequence is 14 residues long. Germline V lookup: CDR1 LNHDA, CDR2 SQIVND (reference sequence). The CDR3 here is CASSALESGSPLHF. CDR3 bases: TGTGCCAGTTCCGCCCTCGAGAGCGGTTCACCCCTCCACTTT.

The rearrangement uses TRBV7-2 and TRBJ2-4; 9 bases fit TRBD2. Germline CDR1 SGHTA, CDR2 FQGNSA. The CDR3 loop spans 16 amino acids. V was pared by 2 bases and J by 0 bases, with 2 bases of the junction left unmatched. The CDR3 region has the DNA TGTGCCAGCAGCTTATCTAGCGGGATAGCCAAAAACATTCAGTACTTC. It is translated as CASSLSSGIAKNIQYF.

This clonotype was seen only once. The chain is built from TRBV20-1 and TRBJ2-4, with D possibly being TRBD2 (5 bases). The CDR3 loop spans 16 amino acids. Trimming cost V 0 bases and J 0 bases, with 12 bases left between them. Germline V gene sequence: CDR1 DFQATT, CDR2 SNEGSKA (reference sequence). The CDR3 loop reads CSARDEGAIAKNIQYF. The CDR3 DNA follows: TGCAGTGCTAGAGATGAGGGAGCGATAGCCAAAAACATTCAGTACTTC.

The table lists this clonotype with a few counts. This chain joins TRBV15 and TRBJ1-2; TRBD1 agrees at 10 bases. The CDR3 runs to 17 residues. Germline V gives CDR1 LNHNV, CDR2 YYDKDF (reference sequence). V was clipped by 5 bases and J by 1 base; unmatched bases: 10. The CDR3 coding sequence is TGTGCCACCAGCCCGGGGGACAGGGGCCTCGGTAACTATGGCTACACCTTC. Translation gives CATSPGDRGLGNYGYTF. The entire variable domain, with the rest obtained from reference TRBV15 and TRBJ1-2, is as follows: DAMVIQNPRYQVTQFGKPVTLSCSQTLNHNVMYWYQQKSSQAPKLLFHYYDKDFNNEADTPDNFQSRRPNTSFCFLDIRSPGLGDTAMYLCATSPGDRGLGNYGYTFGSGTRLTVV.